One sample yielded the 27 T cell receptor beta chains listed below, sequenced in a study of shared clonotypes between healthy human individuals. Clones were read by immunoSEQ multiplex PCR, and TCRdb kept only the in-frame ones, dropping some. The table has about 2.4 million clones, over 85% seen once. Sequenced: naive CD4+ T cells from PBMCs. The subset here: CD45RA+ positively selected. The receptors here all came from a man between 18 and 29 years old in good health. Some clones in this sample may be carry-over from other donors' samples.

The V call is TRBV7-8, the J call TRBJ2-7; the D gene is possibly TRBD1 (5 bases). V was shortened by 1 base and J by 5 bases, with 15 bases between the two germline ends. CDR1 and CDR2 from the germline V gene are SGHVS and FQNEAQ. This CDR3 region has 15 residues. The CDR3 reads CASSLGQGNGHEQYF. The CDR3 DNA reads TGTGCCAGCAGCTTAGGCCAGGGCAACGGCCACGAGCAGTACTTC.

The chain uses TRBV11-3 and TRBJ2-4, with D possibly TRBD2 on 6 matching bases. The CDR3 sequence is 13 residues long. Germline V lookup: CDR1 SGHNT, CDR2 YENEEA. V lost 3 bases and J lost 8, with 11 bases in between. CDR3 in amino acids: CASSFGGIDIQYF. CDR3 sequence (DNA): TGTGCCAGCAGCTTCGGCGGGATTGACATTCAGTACTTC.

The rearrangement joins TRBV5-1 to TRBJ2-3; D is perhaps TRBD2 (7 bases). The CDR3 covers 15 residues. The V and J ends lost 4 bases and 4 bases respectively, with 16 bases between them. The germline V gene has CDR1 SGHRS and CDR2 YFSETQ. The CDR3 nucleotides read TGCGCCAGCAGCGGGGGCCCGGGGGGCCCAGATACGCAGTATTTT. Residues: CASSGGPGGPDTQYF.

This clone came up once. The CDR3 sequence: CASSYPTSAYEQYF. The CDR3 DNA sequence: TGTGCCAGCAGTTACCCGACAAGTGCCTACGAGCAGTACTTC. The chain recombines TRBV6-6 with TRBJ2-7; D call uncertain. The CDR3 has 14 residues. The V end was cut by 2 bases, the J end by 2 bases, with 10 bases between. Germline loops: CDR1 MNHNY, CDR2 SVGAGI (reference sequence).

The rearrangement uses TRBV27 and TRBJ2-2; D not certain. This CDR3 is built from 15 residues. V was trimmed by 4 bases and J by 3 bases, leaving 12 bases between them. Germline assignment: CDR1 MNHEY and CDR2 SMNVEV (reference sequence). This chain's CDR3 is CASSYGRTYTGELFF. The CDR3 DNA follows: TGTGCCAGCAGTTATGGCAGGACCTACACCGGGGAGCTGTTTTTT.

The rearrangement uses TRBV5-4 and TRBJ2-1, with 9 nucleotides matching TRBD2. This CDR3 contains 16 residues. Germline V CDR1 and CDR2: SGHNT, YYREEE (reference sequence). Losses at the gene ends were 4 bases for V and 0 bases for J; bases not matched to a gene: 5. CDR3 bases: TGTGCCAGCAGCCAGTTAGCGGGAGACTCCTACAATGAGCAGTTCTTC. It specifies CASSQLAGDSYNEQFF.

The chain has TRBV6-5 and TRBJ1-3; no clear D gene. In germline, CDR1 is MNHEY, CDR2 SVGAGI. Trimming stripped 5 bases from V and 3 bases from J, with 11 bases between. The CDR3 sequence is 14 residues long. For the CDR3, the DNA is TGTGCCAGCAGTATAGACCGCTTTGGAAACACCATATATTTT. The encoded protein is CASSIDRFGNTIYF.

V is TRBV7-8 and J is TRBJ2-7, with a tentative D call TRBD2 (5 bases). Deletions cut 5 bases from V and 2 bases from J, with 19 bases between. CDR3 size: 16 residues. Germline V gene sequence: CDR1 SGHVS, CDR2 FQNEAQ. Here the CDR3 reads CASSLLRRHGAYEQYF. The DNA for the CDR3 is TGTGCCAGCAGCCTACTCCGTCGGCACGGGGCCTACGAGCAGTACTTC. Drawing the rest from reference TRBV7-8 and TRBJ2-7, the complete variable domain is GAGVSQSPRYKVAKRGQDVALRCDPISGHVSLFWYQQALGQGPEFLTYFQNEAQLDKSGLPSDRFFAERPEGSVSTLKIQRTQQEDSAVYLCASSLLRRHGAYEQYFGPGTRLTVT.

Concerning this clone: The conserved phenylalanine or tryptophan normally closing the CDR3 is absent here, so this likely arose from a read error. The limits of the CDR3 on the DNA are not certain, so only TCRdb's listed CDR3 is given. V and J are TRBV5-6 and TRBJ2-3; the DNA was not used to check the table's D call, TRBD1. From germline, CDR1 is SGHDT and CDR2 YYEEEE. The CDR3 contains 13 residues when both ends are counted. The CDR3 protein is CASSLRPGQGPFI.

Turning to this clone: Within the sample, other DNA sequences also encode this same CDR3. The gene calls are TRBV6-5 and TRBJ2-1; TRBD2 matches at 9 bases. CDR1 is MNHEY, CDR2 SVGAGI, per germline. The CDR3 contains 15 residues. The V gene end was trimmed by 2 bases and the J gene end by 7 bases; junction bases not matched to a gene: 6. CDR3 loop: CASSYGGLASNEQFF. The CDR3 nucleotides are TGTGCCAGCAGTTACGGAGGACTAGCGTCTAATGAGCAGTTCTTC.

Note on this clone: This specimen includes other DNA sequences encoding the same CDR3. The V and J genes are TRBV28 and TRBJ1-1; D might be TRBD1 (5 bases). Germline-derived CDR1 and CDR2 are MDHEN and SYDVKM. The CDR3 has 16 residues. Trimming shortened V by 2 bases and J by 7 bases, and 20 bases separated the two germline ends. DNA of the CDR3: TGTGCCAGCAGTTTAAACTTACAAGGGGCGCGAGGTGAAGCTTTCTTT. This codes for CASSLNLQGARGEAFF.

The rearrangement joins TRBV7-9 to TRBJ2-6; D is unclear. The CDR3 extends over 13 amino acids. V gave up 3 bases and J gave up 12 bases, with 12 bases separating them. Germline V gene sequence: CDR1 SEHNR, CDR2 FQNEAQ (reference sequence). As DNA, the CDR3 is TGTGCCAGCAGCTTTCGGACCCCCCCCGTCCTGACTTTC. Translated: CASSFRTPPVLTF.

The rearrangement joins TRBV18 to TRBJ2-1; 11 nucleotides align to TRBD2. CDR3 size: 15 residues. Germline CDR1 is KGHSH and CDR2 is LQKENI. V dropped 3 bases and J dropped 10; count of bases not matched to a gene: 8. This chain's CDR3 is CASSPGLAEKWEQFF. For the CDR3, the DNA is TGTGCCAGCTCACCGGGACTAGCGGAGAAGTGGGAGCAGTTCTTC.

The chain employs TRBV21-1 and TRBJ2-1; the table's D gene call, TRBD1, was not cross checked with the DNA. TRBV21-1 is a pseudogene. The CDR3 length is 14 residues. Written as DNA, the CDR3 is TGTGCCAGCAGCGCATACAGGGAAGTGGATGAGCAGTTCTTC. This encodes CASSAYREVDEQFF.

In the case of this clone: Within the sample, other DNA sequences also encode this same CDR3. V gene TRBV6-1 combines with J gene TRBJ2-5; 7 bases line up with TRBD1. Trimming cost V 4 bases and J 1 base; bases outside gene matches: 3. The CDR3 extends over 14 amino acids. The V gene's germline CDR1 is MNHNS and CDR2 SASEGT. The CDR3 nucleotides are TGTGCCAGCAGTGGAGGACAGGCCCAAGAGACCCAGTACTTC. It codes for CASSGGQAQETQYF.

The CDR3 spells CASSTGDFGGTEAFF. CDR3 DNA sequence: TGTGCCAGCAGCACGGGGGACTTCGGAGGCACTGAAGCTTTCTTT. The chain employs TRBV7-2 and TRBJ1-1, with D maybe TRBD1 (5 bases). Trimming took off 5 bases at V and 4 bases at J, with 17 bases between the two ends. The germline CDR1 and CDR2 sequences are SGHTA and FQGNSA. The CDR3 contains 15 residues.

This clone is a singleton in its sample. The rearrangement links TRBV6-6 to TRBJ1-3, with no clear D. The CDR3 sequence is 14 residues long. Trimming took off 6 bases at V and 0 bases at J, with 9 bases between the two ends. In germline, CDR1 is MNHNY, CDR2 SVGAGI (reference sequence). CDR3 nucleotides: TGTGCCAGCAGGCCCGGGAACTCTGGAAACACCATATATTTT. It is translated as CASRPGNSGNTIYF.

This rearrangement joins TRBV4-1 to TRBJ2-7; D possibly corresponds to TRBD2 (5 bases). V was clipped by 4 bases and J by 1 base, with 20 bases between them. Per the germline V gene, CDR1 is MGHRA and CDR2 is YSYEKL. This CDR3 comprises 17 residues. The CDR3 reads CASSRTNVESGSYEQYF. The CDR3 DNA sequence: TGCGCCAGCAGCCGAACAAACGTAGAGTCGGGGTCCTACGAGCAGTACTTC.

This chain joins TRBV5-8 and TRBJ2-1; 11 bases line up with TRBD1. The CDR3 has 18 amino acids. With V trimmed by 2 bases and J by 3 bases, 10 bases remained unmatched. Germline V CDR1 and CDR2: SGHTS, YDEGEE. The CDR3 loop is CASSFKIGTGGIYNEQFF. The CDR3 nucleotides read TGTGCCAGCAGCTTCAAAATCGGGACAGGGGGTATCTACAATGAGCAGTTCTTC.

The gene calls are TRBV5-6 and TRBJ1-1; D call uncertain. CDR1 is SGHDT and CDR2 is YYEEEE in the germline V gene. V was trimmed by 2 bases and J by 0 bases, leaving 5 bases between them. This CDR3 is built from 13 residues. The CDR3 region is CASSFRLNTEAFF. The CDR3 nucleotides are TGTGCCAGCAGCTTTCGGTTGAACACTGAAGCTTTCTTT.

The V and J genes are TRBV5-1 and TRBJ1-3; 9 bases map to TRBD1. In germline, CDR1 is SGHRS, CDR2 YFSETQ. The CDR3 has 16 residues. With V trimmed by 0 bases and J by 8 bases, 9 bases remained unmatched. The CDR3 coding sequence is TGCGCCAGCAGCTTGGATTCCGGACAGGGGTCATACACCATATATTTT. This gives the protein CASSLDSGQGSYTIYF.

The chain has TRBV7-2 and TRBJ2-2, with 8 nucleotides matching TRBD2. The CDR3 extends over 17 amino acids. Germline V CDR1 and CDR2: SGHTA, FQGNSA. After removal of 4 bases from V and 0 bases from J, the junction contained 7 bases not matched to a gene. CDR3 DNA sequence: TGTGCCAGCAGCTCGGGAGGGGCAGGAGCGAACACCGGGGAGCTGTTTTTT. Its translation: CASSSGGAGANTGELFF.

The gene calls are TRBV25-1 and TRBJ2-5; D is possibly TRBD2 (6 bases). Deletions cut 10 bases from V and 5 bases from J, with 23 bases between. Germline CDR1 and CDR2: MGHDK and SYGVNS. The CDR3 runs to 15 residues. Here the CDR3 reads CATTPGTFQWETQYF. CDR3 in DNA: TGTGCCACTACCCCTGGGACTTTTCAGTGGGAGACCCAGTACTTC.

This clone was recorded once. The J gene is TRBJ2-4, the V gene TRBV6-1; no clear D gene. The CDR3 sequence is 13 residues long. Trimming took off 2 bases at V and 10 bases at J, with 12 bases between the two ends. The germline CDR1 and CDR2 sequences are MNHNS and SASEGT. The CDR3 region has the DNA TGTGCCAGCAGTGAATGGTGGGCGGCAATTCAGTACTTC. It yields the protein CASSEWWAAIQYF.

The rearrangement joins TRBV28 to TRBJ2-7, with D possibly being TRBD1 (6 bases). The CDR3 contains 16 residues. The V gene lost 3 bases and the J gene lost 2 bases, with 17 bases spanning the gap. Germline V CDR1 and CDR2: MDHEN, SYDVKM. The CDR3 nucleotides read TGTGCCAGCAGTTTTTCCGGGACACCCAATCCCTACGAGCAGTACTTC. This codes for CASSFSGTPNPYEQYF.

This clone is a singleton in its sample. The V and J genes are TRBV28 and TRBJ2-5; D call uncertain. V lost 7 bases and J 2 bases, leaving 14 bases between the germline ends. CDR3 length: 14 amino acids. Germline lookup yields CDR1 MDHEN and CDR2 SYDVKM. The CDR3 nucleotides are TGTGCCAGCACCGTTGGCCGGAGACAAGAGACCCAGTACTTC. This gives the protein CASTVGRRQETQYF.

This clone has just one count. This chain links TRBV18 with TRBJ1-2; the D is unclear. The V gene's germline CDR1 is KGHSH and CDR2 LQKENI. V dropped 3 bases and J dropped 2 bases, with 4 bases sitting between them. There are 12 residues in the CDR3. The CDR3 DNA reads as TGTGCCAGCTCACCGAAGAACTATGGCTACACCTTC. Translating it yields CASSPKNYGYTF.